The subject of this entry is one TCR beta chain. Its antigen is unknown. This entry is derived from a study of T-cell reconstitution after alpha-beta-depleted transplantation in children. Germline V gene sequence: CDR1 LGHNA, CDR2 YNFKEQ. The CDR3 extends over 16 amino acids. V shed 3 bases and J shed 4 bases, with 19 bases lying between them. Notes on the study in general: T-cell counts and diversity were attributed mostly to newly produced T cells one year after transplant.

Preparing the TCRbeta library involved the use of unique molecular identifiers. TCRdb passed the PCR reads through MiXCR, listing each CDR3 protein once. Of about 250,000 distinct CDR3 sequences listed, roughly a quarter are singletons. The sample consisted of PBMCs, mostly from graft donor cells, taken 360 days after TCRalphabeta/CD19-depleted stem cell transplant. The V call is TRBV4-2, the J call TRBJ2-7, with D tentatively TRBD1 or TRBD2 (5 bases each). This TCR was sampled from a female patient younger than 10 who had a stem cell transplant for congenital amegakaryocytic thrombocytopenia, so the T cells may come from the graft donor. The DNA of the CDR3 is TGTGCCAGCAGCCAGCTCCGGGGCGGAGAGATATACGAGCAGTACTTC. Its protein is CASSQLRGGEIYEQYF.